Below are 29 T cell receptor beta chains sequenced from a single sample in a study of cytomegalovirus exposure and HLA in healthy donors (dated by TCRdb to about 2017). Receptor libraries were prepared by the immunoSEQ multiplex PCR assay. For the multiplex PCR, a mixture combining 60 forward primers for TCR Vbeta segments and 13 reverse primers for TCR Jbeta segments was used. TCRdb stores this immuneACCESS table with in-frame sequences only. Part of the clones is absent; in the studies checked, under half of the shortfall reflects unresolved V genes, and no reason is known for the rest. This sample is represented by about 93,000 clones; roughly 79% of them were singletons. The ten biggest clones cover 0.57% of the sample. The sample taken for sequencing was PBMCs. The source of these receptors is a man aged 25-40 years in good health and CMV-seronegative.

The chain joins TRBV27 to TRBJ1-1; D unresolved. The CDR3 contains 15 residues. Germline-derived CDR1 and CDR2 are MNHEY and SMNVEV (reference sequence). V was clipped by 2 bases and J by 8 bases, with 18 bases between them. CDR3 sequence reads: CASSLKLGVWREAFF. DNA for the CDR3: TGTGCCAGCAGTTTAAAACTCGGGGTCTGGCGGGAAGCTTTCTTT.

The chain employs TRBV5-6 and TRBJ1-4; TRBD1 might be the D (6 bases). The germline CDR1 and CDR2 sequences are SGHDT and YYEEEE. V was trimmed by 4 bases and J by 0 bases, leaving 10 bases between them. The CDR3 runs 15 residues. CDR3: CASSGRGPTNEKLFF. CDR3 DNA sequence: TGTGCCAGCAGCGGCAGGGGACCAACTAATGAAAAACTGTTTTTT.

The genes are TRBV11-2 and TRBJ1-1, with D maybe TRBD1 (6 bases). CDR1 and CDR2 (germline): SGHAT, FQNNGV. The CDR3 sequence is 17 residues long. V lost 5 bases and J lost 5, with 24 bases in between. The CDR3 protein is CASSPVRGRAASTEAFF. CDR3 DNA: TGTGCCAGCAGCCCGGTCAGGGGAAGGGCGGCGTCGACTGAAGCTTTCTTT. Looking up the rest from reference TRBV11-2 and TRBJ1-1 gives the full variable domain: EAGVAQSPRYKIIEKRQSVAFWCNPISGHATLYWYQQILGQGPKLLIQFQNNGVVDDSQLPKDRFSAERLKGVDSTLKIQPAKLEDSAVYLCASSPVRGRAASTEAFFGQGTRLTVV.

V usage is TRBV19 and J usage is TRBJ1-3, with 9 bases that match TRBD1. This CDR3 is built from 16 residues. The V gene's germline CDR1 is LNHDA and CDR2 SQIVND (reference sequence). V lost 6 bases and J lost 4; bases outside the gene matches: 10. The CDR3 bases are TGTGCCAGTAGATATACGGGACAGGGAGCAGGAAACACCATATATTTT. This encodes CASRYTGQGAGNTIYF.

The chain joins TRBV5-6 to TRBJ1-6; D possibly corresponds to TRBD1 (5 bases). The CDR3 is made up of 15 amino acids. The germline gives CDR1 SGHDT, CDR2 YYEEEE. Deletions cut 3 bases from V and 10 bases from J, with 17 bases between. The CDR3 DNA reads as TGTGCCAGCAGCTCGTTCCAGGGAAAAGGCTCACCCCTCCACTTT. It specifies CASSSFQGKGSPLHF.

The CDR3 DNA sequence: TGTGCCAGCGGAAGACAGGAAGAAGCTTTCTTT. Amino acid sequence: CASGRQEEAFF. The genes are TRBV21-1 and TRBJ1-1; the DNA was not compared with TRBD1, the D call given in the table. TRBV21-1 is flagged as a pseudogene. CDR3 length: 11 residues.

The chain is built from TRBV29-1 and TRBJ2-1; D may be TRBD1 (6 bases). Trimming left V 7 bases short and J 7 bases short, with 20 bases between. The germline gives CDR1 SQVTM, CDR2 ANQGSEA. The CDR3 has 14 amino acids. The chain's CDR3 is CSGSGTLIRNEQFF. CDR3 sequence (DNA): TGCAGCGGATCCGGGACACTAATAAGAAATGAGCAGTTCTTC.

The chain recombines TRBV9 with TRBJ2-3; 15 bases map to TRBD2. J lost 2 bases, V lost 4 bases, and 5 bases had no gene match. Looked up from germline, CDR1 is SGDLS and CDR2 is YYNGEE. This CDR3 has 17 residues. CDR3 residues: CASSRTSGGAFTDTQYF. CDR3 nucleotide sequence: TGTGCCAGCAGCCGGACTAGCGGGGGGGCATTCACAGATACGCAGTATTTT.

The V call is TRBV7-3, the J call TRBJ2-1, with a tentative D call TRBD1 (5 bases). The CDR3 loop spans 12 amino acids. From germline, CDR1 is SGHTA and CDR2 FQGTGA. Trimming stripped 4 bases from V and 7 bases from J, with 8 bases between. The CDR3 is CASSYTGNEQFF. The CDR3 DNA reads as TGTGCCAGCAGCTACACAGGTAATGAGCAGTTCTTC.

Only one count was recorded for this clone. A junction boundary mismatches the germline segment, possibly from a read error. J is TRBJ1-1 and V is TRBV7-9, with a possible D match to TRBD1 (6 bases). The CDR3 covers 13 residues. The germline V gene has CDR1 SEHNR and CDR2 FQNEAQ (reference sequence). The CDR3 sequence: CSSSSGVDTEAFF. CDR3 coding DNA: TGTTCCAGCAGCTCAGGGGTCGACACTGAAGCTTTCTTT.

The chain combines TRBV6-1 with TRBJ1-2, with D possibly matching TRBD1 (5 bases). Per germline, CDR1 MNHNS and CDR2 SASEGT. V was pared by 1 base and J by 3 bases, with 18 bases between. CDR3 length equals 17 residues. CDR3 nucleotide sequence: TGTGCCAGCAGTGAAGTGGGCCGGATGGGGCAGGACTATGGCTACACCTTC. Translation gives CASSEVGRMGQDYGYTF.

The chain uses TRBV19 and TRBJ2-1; D call uncertain. The V and J ends lost 5 bases and 7 bases respectively, with 9 bases between them. CDR1 is LNHDA, CDR2 SQIVND, per germline (reference sequence). The length of the CDR3 is 12 residues. CDR3 DNA sequence: TGTGCCAGTAGTGACCCTAGGAATGAGCAGTTCTTC. As protein: CASSDPRNEQFF.

CDR3 residues: CASSLGGQGLNEQFF. As DNA, the CDR3 is TGTGCCAGCAGCTTAGGGGGACAGGGCTTGAACGAGCAGTTCTTC. V is TRBV7-7 and J is TRBJ2-1; TRBD1 agrees at 9 bases. The V gene end was trimmed by 1 base and the J gene end by 10 bases; junction bases not matched to a gene: 8. This CDR3 has 15 amino acids. Germline V lookup: CDR1 SSHAT, CDR2 FNYEAQ (reference sequence).

The V and J genes are TRBV28 and TRBJ1-2; 7 bases map to TRBD1. V shed 4 bases, J shed 4 bases, and the junction held 9 bases outside the gene matches. The germline gives CDR1 MDHEN, CDR2 SYDVKM. The CDR3 is made up of 15 amino acids. Here the CDR3 reads CASSSTGALGYGYTF. For the CDR3, the DNA is TGTGCCAGCAGTTCAACAGGGGCATTGGGCTATGGCTACACCTTC.

This rearrangement joins TRBV27 to TRBJ1-1, with TRBD1 identical over 9 bases. V dropped 0 bases and J dropped 1; count of bases not matched to a gene: 3. Germline CDR1 is MNHEY and CDR2 is SMNVEV (reference sequence). This CDR3 contains 16 residues. CDR3 loop: CASSLSKGQGNTEAFF. The CDR3 DNA reads as TGTGCCAGCAGTTTATCAAAGGGACAGGGGAACACTGAAGCTTTCTTT.

The chain carries TRBV19 and TRBJ1-1, with 8 bases that match TRBD1. CDR1 and CDR2 (germline): LNHDA, SQIVND (reference sequence). J was trimmed by 5 bases and V by 3 bases; bases with no gene match: 5. There are 14 residues in the CDR3. The DNA of the CDR3 is TGTGCCAGTAGTATTAGACAGGGGAATACTGAAGCTTTCTTT. It translates to CASSIRQGNTEAFF. The full variable domain, its missing parts supplied by reference TRBV19 and TRBJ1-1, is DGGITQSPKYLFRKEGQNVTLSCEQNLNHDAMYWYRQDPGQGLRLIYYSQIVNDFQKGDIAEGYSVSREKKESFPLTVTSAQKNPTAFYLCASSIRQGNTEAFFGQGTRLTVV.

The chain couples TRBV18 to TRBJ2-7, with 11 bases matching TRBD1. From germline, CDR1 is KGHSH and CDR2 LQKENI. The CDR3 length is 15 residues. With 3 bases clipped from V and 7 bases from J, the junction kept 8 bases outside the gene matches. DNA for the CDR3: TGTGCCAGCTCACCCGGGACAGGGGGAGCTCGGGAGCAGTACTTC. Translated: CASSPGTGGAREQYF.

The gene calls are TRBV5-4 and TRBJ1-3; TRBD1 agrees at 7 bases. The V gene's germline CDR1 is SGHNT and CDR2 YYREEE (reference sequence). J lost 0 bases, V lost 4 bases, and 10 bases had no gene match. The CDR3 sequence is 17 residues long. The CDR3 region has the DNA TGTGCCAGCAGCGCAAACAGGGGATTGAACTCTGGAAACACCATATATTTT. Its protein is CASSANRGLNSGNTIYF.

This clone has only one observation. The chain uses TRBV14 and TRBJ2-6; 7 bases fit TRBD1. Germline CDR1 reads SGHDN; CDR2 reads FVKESK. The CDR3 spans 13 residues. V lost 4 bases and J lost 8; bases outside the gene matches: 2. DNA for the CDR3: TGTGCCAGCAGCCTACAGGGGCCCAACGTCCTGACTTTC. Residues: CASSLQGPNVLTF.

Comments on this clone: The junction departs from the called germline gene at one end, perhaps through a read error. The chain has TRBV7-9 and TRBJ2-1, with D perhaps TRBD2 (5 bases). The CDR3 covers 12 residues. CDR1 SEHNR and CDR2 FQNEAQ come from the germline V gene (reference sequence). CDR3 sequence: CSSSLPGDEQFF. CDR3 nucleotides: TGTTCCAGCAGCTTACCCGGGGATGAGCAGTTCTTC.

The rearrangement uses TRBV19 and TRBJ2-2; 7 positions agree with TRBD1. Unmatched junction bases numbered 8, after V lost 9 bases and J lost 4 bases. The CDR3 runs to 14 residues. Germline V gene data show CDR1 as LNHDA and CDR2 as SQIVND (reference sequence). For the CDR3, the DNA is TGTGCCAGCAGAGACAGGGCGGGCACCGGGGAGCTGTTTTTT. This translates into CASRDRAGTGELFF.

The chain employs TRBV20-1 and TRBJ2-1, with 8 bases that match TRBD2. The germline V gene encodes CDR1 DFQATT and CDR2 SNEGSKA (reference sequence). This CDR3 contains 11 residues. The CDR3 here is CSAGLGNEQFF. As DNA, the CDR3 is TGCAGCGCGGGACTAGGCAATGAGCAGTTCTTC.

About this clone: One junction end disagrees with the germline gene, perhaps due to a read error. This chain connects TRBV7-9 to TRBJ1-6; D is unclear. Germline values: CDR1 SEHNR, CDR2 FQNEAQ (reference sequence). The CDR3 runs 16 residues. The CDR3 protein is CSSSPRTPHNNSPLHF. In nucleotides, the CDR3 is TGTTCCAGCAGCCCTCGAACACCCCATAACAATTCACCCCTCCACTTT.

The chain carries TRBV27 and TRBJ1-2; maybe TRBD1 (5 bases). Between the trimmed V and J ends, which lost 5 bases and 1 base, there was a span of 14 bases. In germline, CDR1 is MNHEY, CDR2 SMNVEV (reference sequence). This CDR3 has 15 residues. CDR3 bases: TGTGCCAGCAGTCCATACCCGACAGATAACTATGGCTACACCTTC. Translating it yields CASSPYPTDNYGYTF.

This clone turned up a few times. The genes are TRBV5-1 and TRBJ1-2, with TRBD1 as a possible D gene (6 bases). Deletions cut 0 bases from V and 6 bases from J, with 6 bases between. CDR1 and CDR2 (germline): SGHRS, YFSETQ. CDR3 size: 12 residues. CDR3 region: CASSLGTDGYTF. The CDR3 nucleotides are TGCGCCAGCAGCTTGGGGACAGATGGCTACACCTTC.

This chain connects TRBV7-6 to TRBJ2-5, with 11 bases matching TRBD2. The germline gives CDR1 SGHVS, CDR2 FNYEAQ. The CDR3 sequence is 19 residues long. J gave up 0 bases and V 5 bases, and 14 bases lay outside the gene matches. The CDR3: CASSLRGSSGRRYQETQYF. Here the CDR3 DNA reads TGTGCCAGCAGCCTAAGAGGATCTAGCGGGAGGAGGTACCAAGAGACCCAGTACTTC.

The CDR3 is CASSIEARADTQYF. The CDR3 DNA reads TGTGCCAGTAGTATAGAGGCGAGGGCAGATACGCAGTATTTT. This chain connects TRBV19 to TRBJ2-3; weak D call: TRBD2 (5 bases). V gave up 0 bases and J gave up 4 bases, with 8 bases separating them. Germline V lookup: CDR1 LNHDA, CDR2 SQIVND (reference sequence). The CDR3 has 14 residues.

J is TRBJ2-2 and V is TRBV27; 16 bases map to TRBD2. Germline V lookup: CDR1 MNHEY, CDR2 SMNVEV (reference sequence). This CDR3 has 17 residues. V trimming: 6 bases; J trimming: 4 bases; junction bases outside the gene matches: 5. DNA for the CDR3: TGTGCCAGCAGGGGACTAGCGGGAGGGCGGAGCACCGGGGAGCTGTTTTTT. Protein product: CASRGLAGGRSTGELFF.

The CDR3 is CASSWTGGSYNEQFF. The CDR3 DNA sequence: TGTGCCAGCAGTTGGACAGGGGGCTCCTACAATGAGCAGTTCTTC. The rearrangement uses TRBV28 and TRBJ2-1; TRBD1 aligns across 10 bases. The CDR3 runs 15 residues. The germline V gene has CDR1 MDHEN and CDR2 SYDVKM. The V segment lost 4 bases and the J segment 0 bases; nucleotides outside the gene matches: 0.